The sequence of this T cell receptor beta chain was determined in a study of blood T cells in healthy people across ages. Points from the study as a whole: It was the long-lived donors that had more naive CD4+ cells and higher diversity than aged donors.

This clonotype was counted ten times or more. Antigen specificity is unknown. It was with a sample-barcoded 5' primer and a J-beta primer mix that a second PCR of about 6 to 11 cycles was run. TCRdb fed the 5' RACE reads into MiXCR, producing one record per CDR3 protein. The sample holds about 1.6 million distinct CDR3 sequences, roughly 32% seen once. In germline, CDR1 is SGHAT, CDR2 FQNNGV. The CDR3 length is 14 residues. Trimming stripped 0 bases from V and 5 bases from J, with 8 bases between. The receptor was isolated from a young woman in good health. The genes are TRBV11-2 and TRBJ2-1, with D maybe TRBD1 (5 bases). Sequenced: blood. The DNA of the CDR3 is TGTGCCAGCAGCTTAGATCAGGGTCACAATGAGCAGTTCTTC. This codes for CASSLDQGHNEQFF.